This T cell receptor beta chain is from a study of T-cell reconstitution after alpha-beta-depleted transplantation in children. This clonotype was seen many times. Preparing the TCRbeta library involved the use of unique molecular identifiers. MiXCR, applied by TCRdb to the PCR reads, yields one record per CDR3 protein. Counted here are around 600,000 distinct CDR3 sequences, about 10% occurring once; the ten biggest clones make up approximately 4.1%. CDR1 and CDR2 (germline): ENHRY, SYGVKD. Trimming took 4 bases from V and 3 from J, leaving 9 bases between them. The CDR3 extends over 13 amino acids. V is TRBV10-3 and J is TRBJ2-5, with D hard to call. This clonotype originated in a human donor who donated a stem cell graft to a child with acute myeloid leukemia. The sample was PBMCs from the stem cell graft donor, taken from the stem cell graft. Written as DNA, the CDR3 is TGTGCCATCAGTGTCACAGCAGAAGAGACCCAGTACTTC. Translated: CAISVTAEETQYF.